This T cell receptor (beta chain) was sequenced for a study of blood T cell repertoires in COVID-19. In the study overall: Acute-phase and convalescent COVID-19 samples originated in the United States, Italy and Spain. The cDNA or gDNA used as material had been derived from T cells, B-cell-depleted T cells, or PBMCs.

Patients of the Seattle cohort, enrolled during active infection, were followed longitudinally. Under the authors' procedure: Nucleated cell number was recorded as an estimate derived from reference gene primer amplification. The data were produced by immunoSEQ multiplex PCR, yet TCRdb's version contains in-frame clones alone and is incomplete. D and trimming come from the DNA, and the V and J calls and clone size come from that table. The repertoire holds some 180,000 clones, approximately 90% seen once, with about 18% in the top ten. CDR1 is SQVTM, CDR2 ANQGSEA, per germline. V was clipped by 3 bases and J by 5 bases; unmatched bases: 4. The CDR3 length is 13 residues.

V is TRBV29-1 and J is TRBJ2-1; 7 nucleotides agree with TRBD2. The material sequenced was peripheral blood. The receptor was isolated from a man aged 50 or older with COVID-19, enrolled during active disease. CDR3 sequence reads: CSVDGGGHNEQFF. The CDR3 DNA is TGCAGCGTTGATGGGGGAGGGCACAATGAGCAGTTCTTC.